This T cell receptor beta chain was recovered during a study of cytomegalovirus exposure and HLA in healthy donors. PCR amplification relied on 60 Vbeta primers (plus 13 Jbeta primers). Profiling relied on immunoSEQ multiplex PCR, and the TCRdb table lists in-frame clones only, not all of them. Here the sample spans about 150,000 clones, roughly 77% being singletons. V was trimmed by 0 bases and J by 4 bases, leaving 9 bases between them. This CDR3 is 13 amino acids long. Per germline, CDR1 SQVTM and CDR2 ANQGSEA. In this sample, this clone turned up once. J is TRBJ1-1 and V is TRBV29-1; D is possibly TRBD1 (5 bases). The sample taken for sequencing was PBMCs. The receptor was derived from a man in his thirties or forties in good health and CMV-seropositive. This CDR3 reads CSVEDGRGTEAFF. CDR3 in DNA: TGCAGCGTTGAAGACGGGAGGGGCACTGAAGCTTTCTTT.